The next 13 T cell receptor beta chains were all read from a single sample in a study of T cells after yellow fever vaccination. TCRdb processed the 5' RACE reads anew with MiXCR; each CDR3 protein has one entry. The table records hundreds of thousands of distinct CDR3 sequences, roughly 12% of them present only once. Material: PBMCs, obtained on the day of the yellow fever booster vaccination. These receptors were collected from a man younger than 45 who received the YFV17D yellow fever vaccine.

The CDR3 nucleotides are TGTGCCAGCAGCCAAGATCCTCGGAAACGCAATGAGCAGTTCTTC. It yields the protein CASSQDPRKRNEQFF. V and J are TRBV14 and TRBJ2-1; no firm D call. V was trimmed by 0 bases and J by 6 bases, leaving 12 bases between them. Germline CDR1 is SGHDN and CDR2 is FVKESK. The CDR3 length is 15 residues.

This clonotype was observed a handful of times. J is TRBJ2-7 and V is TRBV4-3; no clear D gene. The CDR3 loop spans 14 amino acids. V lost 0 bases and J lost 2, with 8 bases in between. Germline loops: CDR1 LGHNA, CDR2 YSLEER. The CDR3 loop reads CASSQDAVAYEQYF. The DNA of the CDR3 is TGCGCCAGCAGCCAAGATGCAGTTGCCTACGAGCAGTACTTC.

This clonotype was found a few times. V usage is TRBV20-1 and J usage is TRBJ2-2; 8 nucleotides match TRBD1. This CDR3 contains 14 residues. CDR1 and CDR2 from the germline V gene are DFQATT and SNEGSKA (reference sequence). The V and J ends lost 3 bases and 5 bases, in that order; junction bases with no gene match: 5. CDR3 coding DNA: TGCAGTGCTAGTGGCAGGGGGCGTACCGGGGAGCTGTTTTTT. Translated, it gives CSASGRGRTGELFF.

The chain couples TRBV24-1 to TRBJ2-7; D unclear. Trimming shortened V by 0 bases and J by 5 bases, and 1 base separated the two germline ends. Germline CDR1 reads KGHDR; CDR2 reads SFDVKD. CDR3 size: 11 residues. The CDR3 region has the DNA TGTGCCACCAGTGATTTGAACGAGCAGTACTTC. This translates into CATSDLNEQYF.

This clonotype was seen ten or more times. V and J are TRBV10-3 and TRBJ1-2; D remains unclear. The V and J ends lost 2 bases and 8 bases respectively, with 9 bases between them. Looked up from germline, CDR1 is ENHRY and CDR2 is SYGVKD. This CDR3 is 12 amino acids long. The CDR3 is CAISEGPSGYTF. The CDR3 nucleotides read TGTGCCATCAGTGAGGGACCCTCCGGCTACACCTTC.

J is TRBJ1-3 and V is TRBV12-3 or TRBV12-4, with 7 bases that match TRBD1. This CDR3 has 18 residues. Trimming took 6 bases from V and 2 from J; bases not matched to a gene: 16. The CDR3 reads CASSPTSGGVLPGNTIYF. DNA for the CDR3: TGTGCCAGCAGCCCCACTTCAGGGGGAGTTCTGCCTGGAAACACCATATATTTT.

The CDR3 loop reads CASSPPRSPTDTQYF. The CDR3 bases are TGTGCCAGCAGTCCCCCTAGATCCCCCACAGATACGCAGTATTTT. The rearrangement uses TRBV27 and TRBJ2-3, with D hard to call. Germline V gene sequence: CDR1 MNHEY, CDR2 SMNVEV (reference sequence). This CDR3 is built from 15 residues. Trimming cost V 5 bases and J 2 bases, with 14 bases left between them.

In its sample, this clonotype was seen a few times. This chain uses TRBV12-3 or TRBV12-4 with TRBJ2-1; 9 positions agree with TRBD2. The CDR3 contains 15 residues. Trimming took 3 bases from V and 6 from J; bases not matched to a gene: 6. In nucleotides, the CDR3 is TGTGCCAGCAGTTTCCGACTAGCGGATACCAATGAGCAGTTCTTC. Protein product: CASSFRLADTNEQFF.

V is TRBV6-5 and J is TRBJ2-7; perhaps TRBD1 as D (6 bases). Germline V gene lookup returns CDR1 MNHEY and CDR2 SVGAGI. Deletions cut 2 bases from V and 4 bases from J, with 15 bases between. CDR3 size: 15 residues. The CDR3 region has the DNA TGTGCCAGCAGTTACGTGCAAGGGCAGGGGTACGAGCAGTACTTC. It codes for CASSYVQGQGYEQYF.

This clonotype was picked up a small number of times. The chain has TRBV5-5 and TRBJ1-5; D gene ambiguous. Trimming took off 2 bases at V and 5 bases at J, with 8 bases between the two ends. The CDR3 is made up of 13 amino acids. Germline CDR1 reads SGHKS; CDR2 reads YYEKEE (reference sequence). This CDR3 reads CASSFGRYQPQHF. CDR3 nucleotide sequence: TGTGCCAGCAGCTTTGGCAGGTATCAGCCCCAGCATTTT.

This clonotype has more than one count but fewer than ten. CDR3 coding DNA: TGTGCCAGCAGCTTGGGAGCGGGAGAGGTCTCAGATACGCAGTATTTT. Translated, it gives CASSLGAGEVSDTQYF. The chain has TRBV5-5 and TRBJ2-3, with 8 positions matching TRBD2. Unmatched junction bases numbered 7, after V lost 0 bases and J lost 4 bases. Germline CDR1 is SGHKS and CDR2 is YYEKEE (reference sequence). This CDR3 comprises 16 residues.

This chain connects TRBV20-1 to TRBJ2-7; D is possibly TRBD2 (6 bases). This CDR3 contains 12 residues. Germline values: CDR1 DFQATT, CDR2 SNEGSKA (reference sequence). Trimming stripped 2 bases from V and 5 bases from J, with 10 bases between. CDR3 coding DNA: TGCAGTGCTAGACCTTGGGGGGACGAGCAGTACTTC. It yields the protein CSARPWGDEQYF.

This clonotype has a count of ten or more. The rearrangement links TRBV28 to TRBJ1-6; D call uncertain. V lost 6 bases, J lost 0 bases, and 12 bases lay in between. This CDR3 is 16 amino acids long. The germline gives CDR1 MDHEN, CDR2 SYDVKM. This CDR3 is CASSPAGSSYNSPLHF. As DNA, the CDR3 is TGTGCCAGCAGCCCCGCTGGCAGCTCCTATAATTCACCCCTCCACTTT.